These 12 T cell receptor beta chains were sequenced from one sample in a study of monozygotic twins with inflammatory bowel disease. TCRdb reworked the 5' RACE reads into one entry per CDR3 protein, no DNA. In total, the table holds about 210,000 distinct CDR3 sequences. Source material: blood. All receptors come from a human donor with ulcerative colitis or Crohn's disease, or a healthy co-twin of an affected twin (not recorded which).

This chain connects TRBV6-5 to TRBJ2-7; TCRdb designates TRBD1, a call that cannot be tested without DNA. CDR3 length: 13 residues. In germline, CDR1 is MNHEY, CDR2 SVGAGI. The chain's CDR3 is CASRQGATYEQYF.

CDR3 in amino acids: CASSPTTGGESPLHF. This chain uses TRBV18 with TRBJ1-6; TCRdb names TRBD1, which stays unverified in the absence of DNA. Germline V gene lookup returns CDR1 KGHSH and CDR2 LQKENI. The CDR3 has 15 amino acids.

The chain employs TRBV7-2 and TRBJ2-2. Germline V gene data show CDR1 as SGHTA and CDR2 as FQGNSA. The CDR3 covers 12 residues. The chain's CDR3 is CASSPGVGELFF.

The chain uses TRBV27 and TRBJ2-5. Germline CDR1 is MNHEY and CDR2 is SMNVEV (reference sequence). This CDR3 comprises 14 residues. The CDR3 loop is CASSSTAMWETQYF.

The V gene is TRBV15, the J gene TRBJ1-5. This CDR3 has 12 amino acids. Per the germline V gene, CDR1 is LNHNV and CDR2 is YYDKDF (reference sequence). CDR3: CATSRFNQPQHF. Together with reference TRBV15 and TRBJ1-5, the CDR3 gives the full variable domain: DAMVIQNPRYQVTQFGKPVTLSCSQTLNHNVMYWYQQKSSQAPKLLFHYYDKDFNNEADTPDNFQSRRPNTSFCFLDIRSPGLGDTAMYLCATSRFNQPQHFGDGTRLSIL.

The gene calls are TRBV12-3 or TRBV12-4 and TRBJ2-5; TCRdb's D gene call, TRBD2, goes unchecked for lack of DNA. The CDR3 is 14 amino acids. CDR3 region: CASSLELAEETQYF.

V usage is TRBV11-2 and J usage is TRBJ2-2; the TRBD2 assignment by TCRdb is unverifiable without DNA. The CDR3 sequence is 17 residues long. Looked up from germline, CDR1 is SGHAT and CDR2 is FQNNGV. The CDR3 loop is CASSLLGTPINTGELFF.

The chain recombines TRBV7-9 with TRBJ2-7. The V gene's germline CDR1 is SEHNR and CDR2 FQNEAQ (reference sequence). The CDR3 consists of 13 residues. This chain's CDR3 is CASSLADGNEQYF.

The gene calls are TRBV5-1 and TRBJ1-2. CDR1 is SGHRS and CDR2 is YFSETQ in the germline V gene. This CDR3 is 13 amino acids long. CDR3: CASSPNSDYGYTF.

The rearrangement uses TRBV7-3 and TRBJ2-3; absent DNA, TCRdb's TRBD1 call cannot be checked. The germline V gene encodes CDR1 SGHTA and CDR2 FQGTGA. The CDR3 runs to 13 residues. The CDR3 here is CASATGALDTQYF.

The rearrangement uses TRBV5-1 and TRBJ2-1; TCRdb lists TRBD2, though no DNA is available to test this call. CDR1 and CDR2 (germline): SGHRS, YFSETQ. The CDR3 totals 15 residues. CDR3 sequence: CASRFLAGERGEQFF.

V usage is TRBV4-2 and J usage is TRBJ1-1. This CDR3 is built from 14 residues. Germline CDR1 reads LGHNA; CDR2 reads YNFKEQ. CDR3 sequence reads: CASSPQVSNTEAFF.